Listed below are T cell receptor beta chains from one sample, sequenced in a study of regulatory T cells in long-lasting Graves disease. One entry per CDR3 protein, called by TCRdb with MiXCR from the multiplex PCR reads. Of fewer than 500,000 distinct CDR3 sequences listed, 16% are singletons. A further study also used this sample, focusing on T cells in Graves' hyperthyroidism and ophthalmopathy.

The sequencing here drew on peripheral blood mononuclear cells (PBMCs), taken at new diagnosis, from a patient treated with antithyroid drugs. These receptor sequences come from a man aged 35 to 55 with Graves disease. The CDR3 runs from the conserved cysteine through the conserved F or W. A D gene is named only where the DNA matches it firmly. For some rows the clone size is stated as once, few or many, or as a class when expanded; others skip it.

d_gene: .; v_gene: TRBV13; abundance: many; j_gene: TRBJ2-5; CDR3nt: TGTGCCAGCAGCCTAAAACCCCGTCAAGAGACCCAGTACTTC; CDR3aa: CASSLKPRQETQYF
d_gene: .; v_gene: TRBV18; abundance: .; j_gene: TRBJ2-7; CDR3nt: TGTGCCAGCTCACCACGGGACATCCCGCTGGGGGAGCAGTACTTC; CDR3aa: CASSPRDIPLGEQYF
d_gene: .; v_gene: TRBV28; abundance: few; j_gene: TRBJ1-1; CDR3nt: TGTGCCAGCACCAACATAGGGGGGGGTGACACTGAAGCTTTCTTT; CDR3aa: CASTNIGGGDTEAFF
d_gene: .; v_gene: TRBV6-5; abundance: many; j_gene: TRBJ2-7; CDR3nt: TGTGCCAGCAGTTACTCGAGAGGGGTAGACGAGCAGTACTTC; CDR3aa: CASSYSRGVDEQYF
d_gene: TRBD2; v_gene: TRBV28; abundance: many; j_gene: TRBJ2-1; CDR3nt: TGTGCCAGCAGTACGGCCTTCGCGCGGGAGGAATACAATGAGCAGTTCTTC; CDR3aa: CASSTAFAREEYNEQFF
d_gene: .; v_gene: TRBV6-1; abundance: many; j_gene: TRBJ2-5; CDR3nt: TGTGCCAGCCGGTGGCGCGCAGGCGACTTGAGGGAGACCCAGTACTTC; CDR3aa: CASRWRAGDLRETQYF
d_gene: TRBD2; v_gene: TRBV9; abundance: few; j_gene: TRBJ2-1; CDR3nt: TGTGCCAGCAGCGTAGTTAGCGGGAGTAAGGAGCAGTTCTTC; CDR3aa: CASSVVSGSKEQFF
d_gene: TRBD2; v_gene: TRBV4-2; abundance: .; j_gene: TRBJ2-5; CDR3nt: TGTGCCAGCAGCCAAGGGGTAGCGGGAGAGCAAGAGACCCAGTACTTC; CDR3aa: CASSQGVAGEQETQYF
d_gene: .; v_gene: TRBV7-2; abundance: few; j_gene: TRBJ2-3; CDR3nt: TGTGCCAGCAGCTTAGGGTTAACAGCGCCTACGCAGTATTTT; CDR3aa: CASSLGLTAPTQYF
d_gene: .; v_gene: TRBV24-1; abundance: .; j_gene: TRBJ1-1; CDR3nt: TGTGCCACCAGTGAGAAGGGCACTGAAGCTTTCTTT; CDR3aa: CATSEKGTEAFF
d_gene: .; v_gene: TRBV4-1; abundance: .; j_gene: TRBJ2-1; CDR3nt: TGCGCCAGCAGCCGGTCGGGAACAAATAGCAGGAGCTCCTACAATGAGCAGTTCTTC; CDR3aa: CASSRSGTNSRSSYNEQFF
d_gene: .; v_gene: TRBV11-2; abundance: many; j_gene: TRBJ2-7; CDR3nt: TGTGCCAGCAGCTTAGACCGCCCCCAGGGATCCCACGAGCAGTACTTC; CDR3aa: CASSLDRPQGSHEQYF
d_gene: TRBD2; v_gene: TRBV7-3; abundance: .; j_gene: TRBJ2-1; CDR3nt: TGTGCCAGCAGCTTAATAGCGGGAGGATTGGATGAGCAGTTCTTC; CDR3aa: CASSLIAGGLDEQFF
d_gene: TRBD2; v_gene: TRBV20-1; abundance: many; j_gene: TRBJ2-5; CDR3nt: TGCAGTGCTTCTTCAGGCGGGGGGTCTGAAAGGGGGACCCAGTACTTC; CDR3aa: CSASSGGGSERGTQYF
d_gene: TRBD2; v_gene: TRBV6-9; abundance: many; j_gene: TRBJ2-7; CDR3nt: TGTGCCAGCAGTTACACTAATCCGGGACTAGCCTACGAGCAGTACTTC; CDR3aa: CASSYTNPGLAYEQYF
d_gene: .; v_gene: TRBV18; abundance: .; j_gene: TRBJ2-1; CDR3nt: TGTGCCAGCTCACCACCATGGACTATATACAATGAGCAGTTCTTC; CDR3aa: CASSPPWTIYNEQFF
d_gene: .; v_gene: TRBV28; abundance: few; j_gene: TRBJ2-7; CDR3nt: TGTGCCAGCAGTCCCCCCCGGACCGGAACCTTACGAGAGCAGTACTTC; CDR3aa: CASSPPRTGTLREQYF
d_gene: TRBD2; v_gene: TRBV28; abundance: few; j_gene: TRBJ2-2; CDR3nt: TGTGCCAGGACCCTAGCGGGAGGGCCCGGGGAGCTGTTTTTT; CDR3aa: CARTLAGGPGELFF
d_gene: .; v_gene: TRBV15; abundance: few; j_gene: TRBJ2-1; CDR3nt: TGTGCCACCAGCAGAGAATCGTGGTTCAGTGAGCAGTTCTTC; CDR3aa: CATSRESWFSEQFF
d_gene: .; v_gene: TRBV6-9; abundance: many; j_gene: TRBJ2-2; CDR3nt: TGTGCCAGCAGTTCTTTGGGTTCCGGGGAGCTGTTTTTT; CDR3aa: CASSSLGSGELFF
d_gene: TRBD2; v_gene: TRBV2; abundance: many; j_gene: TRBJ2-1; CDR3nt: TGTGCCAACCACCGGGGCGGGAGGGCCCTCTTC; CDR3aa: CANHRGGRALF
d_gene: TRBD2; v_gene: TRBV4-1; abundance: few; j_gene: TRBJ2-1; CDR3nt: TGCGCCAGCACCAGACTAGCGGGAGGGTTCAATGAGCAGTTCTTC; CDR3aa: CASTRLAGGFNEQFF